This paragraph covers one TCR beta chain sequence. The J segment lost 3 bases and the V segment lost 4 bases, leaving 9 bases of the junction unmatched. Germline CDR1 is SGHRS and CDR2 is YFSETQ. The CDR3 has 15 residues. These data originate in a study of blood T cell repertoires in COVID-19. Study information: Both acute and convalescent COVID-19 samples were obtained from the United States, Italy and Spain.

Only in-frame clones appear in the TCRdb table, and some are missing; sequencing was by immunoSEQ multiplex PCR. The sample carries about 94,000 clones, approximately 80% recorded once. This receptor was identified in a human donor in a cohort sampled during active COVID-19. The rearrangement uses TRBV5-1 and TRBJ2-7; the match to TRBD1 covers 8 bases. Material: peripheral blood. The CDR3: CASSLTGELGYEQYF. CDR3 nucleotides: TGCGCCAGCAGCCTGACAGGGGAACTCGGCTACGAGCAGTACTTC.